This T cell receptor (beta chain) appears in the sequencing data of a study of post-analysis software for immune sequencing data. With 6 bases clipped from V and 0 bases from J, the junction kept 4 bases outside the gene matches. The V gene's germline CDR1 is MNHEY and CDR2 SMNVEV (reference sequence). This CDR3 region has 14 residues. This clonotype appeared many times. Its antigen is undetermined. Incorporated into the TCR beta cDNA libraries were unique molecular identifiers, which served to reduce PCR and sequencing biases. The T cell input of roughly 1 to 11 million gave about half a million cDNA molecules. A single record per CDR3 protein comes from TCRdb applying MiXCR to the PCR reads. The data show roughly 200,000 distinct CDR3 sequences, 25% to 30% seen once. Study findings and constraints: In patients, TRBV5-6, TRBV5-1 and TRBV20-1 belonged to roughly five TRBV segments found more frequently than in controls.

The TCR was taken from a girl under 18 with multiple sclerosis. The chain recombines TRBV27 with TRBJ1-1, with 7 bases lining up with TRBD1. The sample taken for sequencing was blood. The CDR3 DNA reads as TGTGCCAGCAGAGTTGACAGGGTGAACACTGAAGCTTTCTTT. Amino acid sequence: CASRVDRVNTEAFF.